This T cell receptor beta chain is from a study of cytomegalovirus exposure and HLA in healthy donors. General observations from the study: Researchers had no immune exposure information except CMV serostatus available. Some TCR beta chains (approximately 180 of them) were listed as cytomegalovirus-associated.

The CDR3 is 15 amino acids. Germline V gives CDR1 SGDLS, CDR2 YYNGEE. Unmatched junction bases numbered 10, after V lost 4 bases and J lost 3 bases. This clone was seen only a few times. Its antigen is not known. Primers: 60 Vbeta forward and 13 Jbeta reverse. Generated by immunoSEQ multiplex PCR, the TCRdb table keeps only in-frame clones and is missing some. This sample has some 120,000 clones, with 72% found just once. The sample comprised PBMCs. The chain couples TRBV9 to TRBJ2-7; TRBD1 matches 7 bases. This receptor was obtained from a man aged 30 to 39 in good health and CMV-seronegative. The CDR3: CASSPLPDRVYEQYF. The CDR3 DNA sequence: TGTGCCAGCAGCCCCCTCCCCGACAGGGTCTACGAGCAGTACTTC.